The clone carrying this T cell receptor beta chain was detected many times. V was clipped by 2 bases and J by 0 bases, with 12 bases between them. Germline-derived CDR1 and CDR2 are SNHLY and FYNNEI. The CDR3 runs 16 residues. The data were taken from a study of molecular identifiers for immune sequencing clone quantification. In TCRdb, the PCR reads were re-called with MiXCR into one record per CDR3 protein. This table has approximately 630,000 distinct CDR3 sequences, about 25% appearing once. The receptor's source is a human donor in good health. Some libraries in this study had Jurkat cell RNA spiked in. The chain recombines TRBV2 with TRBJ2-3; D unresolved. Sample: naive CD8+ T cells from blood, with Jurkat cell RNA spiked in. Subset noted: FACS-sorted CD8+CD4-CCR7+CD45RA+ naive T cells. The CDR3 loop is CASSEPTHASTDTQYF. The CDR3 DNA reads TGTGCCAGCAGTGAACCAACACACGCGAGCACAGATACGCAGTATTTT.